Listed below are T cell receptor beta chains from one sample, sequenced in a study of blood T cell repertoires in COVID-19. This table comes from immunoSEQ multiplex PCR, and its TCRdb copy is limited to in-frame clones, with some not included. Of more than 400,000 clones detected, 80% to 90% appear once; the ten largest clones hold 3% to 4%. Sequencing input: peripheral blood. These receptors came from a human donor in a cohort sampled during active COVID-19. CDR3s include the opening cysteine and the closing phenylalanine or tryptophan. Fields, in order: J gene, clone size, V gene, CDR3 length, D gene, CDR3 protein, CDR3 DNA. The D gene is left open where the match is weak. Clone size, where shown, is once, few, many, or a class for clones that have expanded.

>TRBJ1-1|.|TRBV19|14|.
CASRPMRGGTEAFF
TGTGCCAGTAGGCCCATGAGGGGGGGCACTGAAGCTTTCTTT
>TRBJ1-5|.|TRBV6-5|14|.
CASSDRTGFQPQHF
TGTGCCAGCAGCGACCGAACAGGGTTTCAGCCCCAGCATTTT
>TRBJ1-1|once|TRBV7-2|14|TRBD1
CASSLSRQGAMAFF
TGTGCCAGCAGCTTATCCAGACAGGGGGCTATGGCTTTCTTT
>TRBJ2-1|.|TRBV19|14|TRBD2
CASRGLALYGEQFF
TGTGCCAGTCGAGGACTAGCTTTATACGGTGAGCAGTTCTTC
>TRBJ1-1|few|TRBV29-1|11|.
CSVKHGLWAFF
TGCAGCGTTAAACACGGACTGTGGGCTTTCTTT
>TRBJ2-2|.|TRBV19|14|.
CASTLAPRDGELFF
TGTGCCAGTACATTGGCTCCTCGGGACGGGGAGCTGTTTTTT
>TRBJ1-5|few|TRBV30|15|TRBD1
CAWSVPGQGNQPQHF
TGTGCCTGGAGTGTACCTGGACAGGGGAATCAGCCCCAGCATTTT
>TRBJ2-1|.|TRBV10-3|13|TRBD1
CAISPGRDRGQFF
TGTGCCATCAGTCCAGGAAGAGACAGGGGACAGTTCTTC
>TRBJ1-3|.|TRBV7-8|18|.
CASSLLGLEVISGNTIYF
TGTGCCAGCAGCTTATTGGGTCTAGAGGTGATCTCTGGAAACACCATATATTTT
>TRBJ1-1|few|TRBV29-1|13|TRBD1
CSVVRDRDTEAFF
TGCAGCGTTGTACGGGACAGGGACACTGAAGCTTTCTTT